Following are 21 T cell receptor beta chains from one sample sequenced in a study of blood T cell repertoires in COVID-19. Repertoires were generated with immunoSEQ multiplex PCR, while TCRdb's copy carries only in-frame clones and drops some. The sample lists more than 100,000 clones, 81% occurring once. Sequences were obtained from peripheral blood. The receptors stem from an older woman with active or convalescent COVID-19.

This clone has just one count. Additional DNA sequences in this sample encode the identical CDR3. The V and J genes are TRBV2 and TRBJ1-5; D is possibly TRBD1 (6 bases). CDR1 is SNHLY and CDR2 is FYNNEI in the germline V gene. CDR3 length: 13 amino acids. Trimming cost V 7 bases and J 4 bases, with 11 bases left between them. The CDR3 region is CASNREGNQPQHF. For the CDR3, the DNA is TGTGCCAGCAACAGGGAGGGGAATCAGCCCCAGCATTTT. The full variable domain, in which reference TRBV2 and TRBJ1-5 provide the parts outside the CDR3, is EPEVTQTPSHQVTQMGQEVILRCVPISNHLYFYWYRQILGQKVEFLVSFYNNEISEKSEIFDDQFSVERPDGSNFTLKIRSTKLEDSAMYFCASNREGNQPQHFGDGTRLSIL.

This sequence joins TRBV11-2 and TRBJ1-1; 8 bases are a match to TRBD1. With 5 bases clipped from V and 0 bases from J, the junction kept 8 bases outside the gene matches. The CDR3 length is 16 residues. Looked up from germline, CDR1 is SGHAT and CDR2 is FQNNGV. The CDR3 DNA reads as TGTGCCAGCAGCACAGGGACAGGAGGCATGAACACTGAAGCTTTCTTT. Residues: CASSTGTGGMNTEAFF.

The chain couples TRBV28 to TRBJ1-5; perhaps TRBD1 as D (6 bases). The CDR3 sequence is 15 residues long. The germline CDR1 and CDR2 sequences are MDHEN and SYDVKM. V lost 11 bases, J lost 0 bases, and 17 bases lay in between. The CDR3 region is CADRLRAYSNQPQHF. The CDR3, as DNA: TGTGCCGACAGGCTCCGAGCCTATAGCAATCAGCCCCAGCATTTT.

The chain employs TRBV4-2 and TRBJ1-4; perhaps TRBD1 as D (6 bases). Germline loops: CDR1 LGHNA, CDR2 YNFKEQ. There are 17 residues in the CDR3. V lost 0 bases, J lost 7 bases, and 18 bases lay in between. The CDR3 DNA is TGTGCCAGCAGCCAAGAGGCCGTGGGGGCCGGCGGTGAAAAACTGTTTTTT. The encoded protein is CASSQEAVGAGGEKLFF.

V and J are TRBV6-5 and TRBJ2-7, with 10 bases that match TRBD2. Per the germline V gene, CDR1 is MNHEY and CDR2 is SVGAGI. This CDR3 comprises 16 residues. The V segment lost 0 bases and the J segment 6 bases; nucleotides outside the gene matches: 8. This CDR3 is CASSYSLLLAGTEQYF. The DNA for the CDR3 is TGTGCCAGCAGTTACTCCCTCCTACTAGCGGGAACCGAGCAGTACTTC.

This chain uses TRBV2 with TRBJ2-3; the D gene is possibly TRBD1 (5 bases). This CDR3 region has 15 residues. V lost 4 bases to trimming and J lost 6 bases, with 17 bases between them. The germline V gene has CDR1 SNHLY and CDR2 FYNNEI. CDR3 sequence reads: CASSVARAPTDTQYF. CDR3 in DNA: TGTGCCAGCAGTGTCGCCAGGGCCCCGACCGATACGCAGTATTTT. Full variable domain (outside the CDR3, taken from reference TRBV2 and TRBJ2-3): EPEVTQTPSHQVTQMGQEVILRCVPISNHLYFYWYRQILGQKVEFLVSFYNNEISEKSEIFDDQFSVERPDGSNFTLKIRSTKLEDSAMYFCASSVARAPTDTQYFGPGTRLTVL.

The chain has TRBV5-8 and TRBJ1-6; perhaps TRBD1 as D (6 bases). Germline-derived CDR1 and CDR2 are SGHTS and YDEGEE. V shed 0 bases and J shed 7 bases, with 14 bases lying between them. The CDR3 length is 16 residues. CDR3: CASSLGSDRMNSPLHF. CDR3 nucleotides: TGTGCCAGCAGCTTGGGGAGTGACAGGATGAATTCACCCCTCCACTTT. The full variable domain, completed using reference TRBV5-8 and TRBJ1-6, is EAGVTQSPTHLIKTRGQQATLRCSPISGHTSVYWYQQALGLGLQFLLWYDEGEERNRGNFPPRFSGRQFPNYSSELNVNALELEDSALYLCASSLGSDRMNSPLHFGNGTRLTVT.

The chain recombines TRBV5-6 with TRBJ1-4; D unresolved. V lost 4 bases, J lost 3 bases, and 10 bases lay in between. The CDR3 loop spans 14 amino acids. CDR1 is SGHDT and CDR2 is YYEEEE in the germline V gene. In DNA form, the CDR3 reads TGTGCCAGCAGCCGAATTTCGGCTAATGAAAAACTGTTTTTT. It codes for CASSRISANEKLFF.

This clone was found a few times. The chain links TRBV28 to TRBJ1-1, with D tentatively TRBD1 (6 bases). Germline values: CDR1 MDHEN, CDR2 SYDVKM. This CDR3 spans 13 amino acids. Trimming removed 6 bases at V and 4 bases at J, with 12 bases between. CDR3 bases: TGTGCCAGCAGGAAATCAGGGGTCACTGAAGCTTTCTTT. This translates into CASRKSGVTEAFF. The full variable domain, in which reference TRBV28 and TRBJ1-1 provide the parts outside the CDR3, is DVKVTQSSRYLVKRTGEKVFLECVQDMDHENMFWYRQDPGLGLRLIYFSYDVKMKEKGDIPEGYSVSREKKERFSLILESASTNQTSMYLCASRKSGVTEAFFGQGTRLTVV.

The V and J genes are TRBV18 and TRBJ2-3, with a weak D call TRBD1 (5 bases). CDR3 length: 13 residues. Trimming removed 3 bases at V and 5 bases at J, with 9 bases between. Germline V CDR1 and CDR2: KGHSH, LQKENI. The CDR3, as DNA: TGTGCCAGCTCACCCAGCAGGGAAGATACGCAGTATTTT. It translates to CASSPSREDTQYF. Using reference TRBV18 and TRBJ2-3 for the parts outside the CDR3, the full variable domain is NAGVMQNPRHLVRRRGQEARLRCSPMKGHSHVYWYRQLPEEGLKFMVYLQKENIIDESGMPKERFSAEFPKEGPSILRIQQVVRGDSAAYFCASSPSREDTQYFGPGTRLTVL.

The sample holds one count of this clone. The CDR3 reads CATSKWPNYGYTF. The CDR3 bases are TGTGCCACCAGTAAGTGGCCAAACTATGGCTACACCTTC. The chain combines TRBV24-1 with TRBJ1-2; no clear D gene. V was cut by 6 bases and J by 2 bases, with 9 bases left in between. This CDR3 contains 13 residues. The germline V gene has CDR1 KGHDR and CDR2 SFDVKD.

CDR3 in DNA: TGCAGCGTTGTCCACAGGGTGGTTCAAGAGACCCAGTACTTC. This codes for CSVVHRVVQETQYF. The chain employs TRBV29-1 and TRBJ2-5; tentatively, D is TRBD1 (6 bases). With 4 bases removed from V and 2 bases from J, the gap between germline ends came to 14 bases. Germline V gene data show CDR1 as SQVTM and CDR2 as ANQGSEA. The CDR3 length is 14 residues.

V usage is TRBV27 and J usage is TRBJ1-6; tentatively, D is TRBD1 (6 bases). Germline assignment: CDR1 MNHEY and CDR2 SMNVEV (reference sequence). V was shortened by 2 bases and J by 6 bases, with 14 bases between the two germline ends. There are 16 residues in the CDR3. The CDR3, as DNA: TGTGCCAGCAGTTTACGCCCGGGACATTCTAATTCACCCCTCCACTTT. Its protein is CASSLRPGHSNSPLHF.

This chain connects TRBV29-1 to TRBJ1-1, with D hard to call. CDR1 is SQVTM, CDR2 ANQGSEA, per germline. This CDR3 comprises 13 residues. The ends were cut back, 6 bases at V and 4 bases at J, with 15 bases in the middle. The CDR3: CSVLRTGSTEAFF. Written as DNA, the CDR3 is TGCAGCGTCTTAAGGACGGGGAGCACTGAAGCTTTCTTT.

The chain has TRBV4-1 and TRBJ2-2; weak D call: TRBD2 (5 bases). CDR1 and CDR2 from the germline V gene are MGHRA and YSYEKL. Trimming pared 0 bases from V and 5 bases from J, leaving 10 bases between. This CDR3 region has 15 residues. CDR3 DNA: TGCGCCAGCAGCCAAGAATTACGGGGTACCGGGGAGCTGTTTTTT. Translation gives CASSQELRGTGELFF.

The CDR3 nucleotides read TGTGCCAGCTCACCGGGACAGGAGACCGGGGAGCTGTTTTTT. It yields the protein CASSPGQETGELFF. The V call is TRBV18, the J call TRBJ2-2, with TRBD1 matching over 8 bases. Germline CDR1 is KGHSH and CDR2 is LQKENI. V shed 3 bases and J 5 bases; nucleotides not matched to a gene: 2. The length of the CDR3 is 14 residues.

The J gene is TRBJ1-3, the V gene TRBV25-1; D may be TRBD1 (6 bases). CDR1 MGHDK and CDR2 SYGVNS come from the germline V gene. V lost 8 bases to trimming and J lost 5 bases, with 13 bases between them. This CDR3 has 13 amino acids. The DNA of the CDR3 is TGTGCCAGCCGGGGAGGGGGGAGAAACACCATATATTTT. This sequence encodes CASRGGGRNTIYF.

The V call is TRBV19, the J call TRBJ2-3, with TRBD2 identical over 9 bases. The ends lost 0 bases at V and 2 bases at J; junction bases unmatched: 6. This CDR3 is 17 amino acids long. Germline values: CDR1 LNHDA, CDR2 SQIVND (reference sequence). In DNA form, the CDR3 reads TGTGCCAGTAGTATAGATTTACTAGCGGGTTCCACAGATACGCAGTATTTT. Protein: CASSIDLLAGSTDTQYF.

This chain connects TRBV7-9 to TRBJ2-3; 7 bases match TRBD2. V shed 1 base and J 3 bases; nucleotides not matched to a gene: 4. CDR1 is SEHNR and CDR2 is FQNEAQ in the germline V gene (reference sequence). CDR3 length: 15 amino acids. Here the CDR3 DNA reads TGTGCCAGCAGCTTAGATCTAGCGGCAACAGATACGCAGTATTTT. Translating gives CASSLDLAATDTQYF.

The CDR3 DNA reads as TGTGCCGTAGCAGGGGGAACCGAAACGGTCTATGGCTACACCTTC. Residues: CAVAGGTETVYGYTF. This chain connects TRBV6-6 to TRBJ1-2, with 7 bases matching TRBD1. The CDR3 spans 15 residues. V shed 11 bases and J 4 bases; nucleotides not matched to a gene: 16. Germline-derived CDR1 and CDR2 are MNHNY and SVGAGI (reference sequence).

The chain links TRBV6-5 to TRBJ2-7; 9 bases agree with TRBD1. V shed 6 bases and J 2 bases; nucleotides not matched to a gene: 5. CDR3 length equals 14 residues. In germline, CDR1 is MNHEY, CDR2 SVGAGI. CDR3 amino acids: CASSRDRATYEQYV. The CDR3 coding sequence is TGTGCCAGCAGCCGGGACAGGGCTACCTACGAGCAGTACGTC.